This passage covers 20 T cell receptor beta chains from one sample sequenced in a study of blood T cell repertoires in COVID-19. Some clones are missing from TCRdb's copy, which holds only in-frame ones; the method was immunoSEQ multiplex PCR. The data show about 74,000 clones, about four fifths seen once. The sample comprised peripheral blood. The receptors shown here come from a human donor in a cohort sampled during active COVID-19.

The chain has TRBV3-1 (or the pseudogene TRBV3-2) and TRBJ1-3; D unclear. The ends were cut back, 3 bases at V and 3 bases at J, with 15 bases in the middle. Germline lookup yields CDR1 LGHDT and CDR2 YNNKEL (reference sequence). CDR3 length equals 16 residues. The CDR3 reads CASSHERGLHGNTIYF. As DNA, the CDR3 is TGTGCCAGCAGCCACGAACGTGGGCTCCATGGAAACACCATATATTTT.

The rearrangement joins TRBV9 to TRBJ1-2; no firm D call. The CDR3 totals 14 residues. Germline CDR1 is SGDLS and CDR2 is YYNGEE. V was shortened by 2 bases and J by 8 bases, with 16 bases between the two germline ends. Written as DNA, the CDR3 is TGTGCCAGCAGCGTGACCGACTATATATCGGGCTACACCTTC. This translates into CASSVTDYISGYTF.

This rearrangement joins TRBV4-1 to TRBJ1-3, with a possible D match to TRBD1 (5 bases). Per germline, CDR1 MGHRA and CDR2 YSYEKL. Trimming pared 0 bases from V and 2 bases from J, leaving 8 bases between. CDR3 length equals 15 residues. CDR3 loop: CASSQEGVPGNTIYF. The CDR3 DNA reads TGCGCCAGCAGCCAAGAAGGGGTCCCTGGAAACACCATATATTTT.

The chain recombines TRBV28 with TRBJ1-1; 7 nucleotides match TRBD1. Germline V gene data show CDR1 as MDHEN and CDR2 as SYDVKM. This CDR3 region has 14 residues. J lost 0 bases, V lost 6 bases, and 4 bases had no gene match. The CDR3 loop is CASRLTGLNTEAFF. DNA for the CDR3: TGTGCCAGCAGACTGACAGGGTTGAACACTGAAGCTTTCTTT. Drawing the rest from reference TRBV28 and TRBJ1-1, the complete variable domain is DVKVTQSSRYLVKRTGEKVFLECVQDMDHENMFWYRQDPGLGLRLIYFSYDVKMKEKGDIPEGYSVSREKKERFSLILESASTNQTSMYLCASRLTGLNTEAFFGQGTRLTVV.

This chain links TRBV2 with TRBJ1-2; 7 nucleotides agree with TRBD1. The trim removed 6 bases at V and 4 bases at J, leaving 8 bases unmatched. This CDR3 contains 14 residues. Germline V gene sequence: CDR1 SNHLY, CDR2 FYNNEI. CDR3 residues: CASSGDSDVYGYTF. In nucleotides, the CDR3 is TGTGCCAGCAGCGGGGACAGTGACGTCTATGGCTACACCTTC.

The chain has TRBV7-9 and TRBJ2-7; TRBD2 matches at 15 bases. Germline-derived CDR1 and CDR2 are SEHNR and FQNEAQ (reference sequence). With 5 bases clipped from V and 2 bases from J, the junction kept 7 bases outside the gene matches. The CDR3 spans 17 residues. The CDR3 coding sequence is TGTGCCAGCAGCACCACGAGGACTAGCGGGGGGGCCTACGAGCAGTACTTC. Its translation is CASSTTRTSGGAYEQYF.

The chain employs TRBV6-4 and TRBJ1-1; 9 bases are a match to TRBD1. The ends lost 6 bases at V and 3 bases at J; junction bases unmatched: 5. From germline, CDR1 is MRHNA and CDR2 SNTAGT. This CDR3 is built from 14 residues. CDR3 sequence: CASRQGARDTEAFF. In DNA, the CDR3 is TGTGCCAGCAGACAGGGGGCTAGGGACACTGAAGCTTTCTTT.

CDR3 sequence reads: CASSQGGLGPYEQYF. In nucleotides, the CDR3 is TGCGCCAGCAGCCAAGGGGGACTAGGACCCTACGAGCAGTACTTC. The chain recombines TRBV4-1 with TRBJ2-7; 8 bases match TRBD2. This CDR3 comprises 15 residues. Germline lookup yields CDR1 MGHRA and CDR2 YSYEKL. V shed 1 base, J shed 2 bases, and the junction held 4 bases outside the gene matches.

This clone appeared once. The genes are TRBV10-1 and TRBJ2-1; D is unresolved. V lost 6 bases to trimming and J lost 1 base, with 4 bases between them. The CDR3 totals 12 residues. CDR1 is WNHNN and CDR2 is SYGVQD in the germline V gene (reference sequence). The CDR3 sequence: CASSGSYNEQFF. The CDR3 coding sequence is TGCGCCAGCAGCGGGTCCTACAATGAGCAGTTCTTC.

This chain joins TRBV7-2 and TRBJ2-5; 7 bases agree with TRBD1. Looked up from germline, CDR1 is SGHTA and CDR2 is FQGNSA. Germline trimming cut 4 bases from V and 2 bases from J; bases unmatched to any gene: 7. This CDR3 has 15 amino acids. The CDR3 sequence is CASSSPTGAQETQYF. CDR3 coding DNA: TGTGCCAGCAGCTCCCCCACAGGGGCTCAAGAGACCCAGTACTTC.

This clone was counted a single time. This rearrangement joins TRBV7-2 to TRBJ2-1, with 10 bases aligning to TRBD2. Germline trimming cut 1 base from V and 3 bases from J; bases unmatched to any gene: 3. The CDR3 runs to 16 residues. CDR1 is SGHTA, CDR2 FQGNSA, per germline. CDR3 amino acids: CASSLVSSGGYNEQFF. CDR3 bases: TGTGCCAGCAGCTTAGTATCTAGCGGGGGCTACAATGAGCAGTTCTTC.

The chain couples TRBV10-3 to TRBJ1-4, with unresolved D. V dropped 6 bases and J dropped 8 bases, with 10 bases sitting between them. The CDR3 spans 12 residues. In germline, CDR1 is ENHRY, CDR2 SYGVKD. The CDR3 here is CAIRSTGEKLFF. The CDR3 region has the DNA TGTGCCATCAGGTCAACGGGAGAAAAACTGTTTTTT.

Within the sample, this clone is medium-sized. V is TRBV7-9 and J is TRBJ2-1; TRBD1 matches at 7 bases. With V trimmed by 5 bases and J by 1 base, 14 bases remained unmatched. CDR1 SEHNR and CDR2 FQNEAQ come from the germline V gene (reference sequence). The CDR3 has 18 amino acids. CDR3 nucleotide sequence: TGTGCCAGCAGCGACCAGGGACAGTTTCCGTATTCCTACAATGAGCAGTTCTTC. Translation gives CASSDQGQFPYSYNEQFF.

A remark on this clone: The sample contains more than one DNA sequence encoding this CDR3. The V and J genes are TRBV3-1 (or the pseudogene TRBV3-2) and TRBJ1-2; no definite D call. The V and J ends lost 0 bases and 2 bases respectively, with 4 bases between them. This CDR3 region has 13 residues. Per germline, CDR1 LGHDT and CDR2 YNNKEL (reference sequence). The CDR3 here is CASSQDRNYGYTF. The DNA for the CDR3 is TGTGCCAGCAGCCAAGATCGGAACTATGGCTACACCTTC.

The rearrangement uses TRBV9 and TRBJ2-7; TRBD1 matches at 10 bases. CDR3 size: 15 residues. CDR1 is SGDLS, CDR2 YYNGEE, per germline. Germline trimming cut 0 bases from V and 4 bases from J; bases unmatched to any gene: 4. The CDR3, as DNA: TGTGCCAGCAGCGTAGAGTGGACAGGGGGTTACGAGCAGTACTTC. Translation: CASSVEWTGGYEQYF.

The rearrangement joins TRBV19 to TRBJ2-1; 13 bases match TRBD2. Germline CDR1 LNHDA, CDR2 SQIVND (reference sequence). The V and J ends lost 7 bases and 9 bases, in that order; junction bases with no gene match: 3. CDR3 length: 13 residues. This CDR3 reads CASTTSGGGEQFF. DNA of the CDR3: TGTGCCAGTACTACTAGCGGGGGGGGTGAGCAGTTCTTC.

The V call is TRBV7-9, the J call TRBJ2-3; TRBD1 matches 8 bases. This CDR3 is 14 amino acids long. The germline gives CDR1 SEHNR, CDR2 FQNEAQ (reference sequence). After removal of 5 bases from V and 4 bases from J, the junction contained 5 bases not matched to a gene. As DNA, the CDR3 is TGTGCCAGCAGCGACAGGGGAAGGGCAGATACGCAGTATTTT. Translation gives CASSDRGRADTQYF.

The CDR3 region has the DNA TGTGCCAGCTCACCAGGGACAGGCGAAAATTCACCCCTCCACTTT. This codes for CASSPGTGENSPLHF. The gene calls are TRBV18 and TRBJ1-6; 8 bases are a match to TRBD1. V lost 2 bases to trimming and J lost 7 bases; unmatched junction nucleotides: 4. Germline values: CDR1 KGHSH, CDR2 LQKENI. The CDR3 sequence is 15 residues long.

This clone was found a few times. This chain connects TRBV5-1 to TRBJ2-7; 8 nucleotides align to TRBD1. Trimming removed 4 bases from V and 7 bases from J; junction bases left unmatched: 16. The V gene's germline CDR1 is SGHRS and CDR2 YFSETQ. There are 16 residues in the CDR3. The chain's CDR3 is CASSLSSSRQGREQYF. For the CDR3, the DNA is TGCGCCAGCAGCCTTTCTTCATCCAGACAGGGGAGGGAGCAGTACTTC.

Remarks on this clone: At the DNA level, this CDR3 is encoded by other sequences in the same sample as well. The rearrangement uses TRBV9 and TRBJ2-7; D might be TRBD2 (5 bases). The germline V gene has CDR1 SGDLS and CDR2 YYNGEE. Trimming shortened V by 0 bases and J by 1 base, and 8 bases separated the two germline ends. CDR3 length equals 14 residues. CDR3 protein: CASSVGRDSYEQYF. The CDR3 DNA is TGTGCCAGCAGCGTAGGACGGGATTCCTACGAGCAGTACTTC.